The rows below give T cell receptor beta chains drawn from one sample of a study of blood T cell repertoires in COVID-19. The data were produced by immunoSEQ multiplex PCR, yet TCRdb's version contains in-frame clones alone and is incomplete. The table records about 63,000 clones, under 85% of them present only once. Material: peripheral blood. All receptors come from a woman older than 75 with acute or convalescent COVID-19. Each CDR3 is given with its conserved first and last residue. D genes are given only for firm matches. Part of the rows lack a size; the others show once, few, many or a class for expanded clones.

CDR3 DNA: TGCGCCAGCAGCTTTACTAGCGGTAGCCTAGGGACTGAGCAGTTCTTC
CDR3 protein: CASSFTSGSLGTEQFF
V gene: TRBV5-1
CDR3 length: 16
clone size: -
D gene: TRBD2
J gene: TRBJ2-1

CDR3 DNA: TGTGCCAGTAGTATAGTAACAGGGGAAAATCAGCCCCAGCATTTT
CDR3 protein: CASSIVTGENQPQHF
V gene: TRBV19
CDR3 length: 15
clone size: -
D gene: TRBD1
J gene: TRBJ1-5

CDR3 DNA: TGTGCCAGCAGCGGGACAGGGTTCGGTGGCTACACCTTC
CDR3 protein: CASSGTGFGGYTF
V gene: TRBV7-8
CDR3 length: 13
clone size: -
D gene: TRBD1
J gene: TRBJ1-2

CDR3 DNA: TGTGCCAGCAGCTTGGGGGTCGGGAGTTCCTACGAGCAGTACTTC
CDR3 protein: CASSLGVGSSYEQYF
V gene: TRBV5-5
CDR3 length: 15
clone size: once
D gene: -
J gene: TRBJ2-7

CDR3 DNA: TGTGCCAGCAGCGCCTTAGCGGGGGGCAACACCGGGGAGCTGTTTTTT
CDR3 protein: CASSALAGGNTGELFF
V gene: TRBV9
CDR3 length: 16
clone size: -
D gene: TRBD2
J gene: TRBJ2-2

CDR3 DNA: TGCGCCAGCAGCTTGGGGACTGCATCTTTCTCCTACGAGCAGTACTTC
CDR3 protein: CASSLGTASFSYEQYF
V gene: TRBV5-1
CDR3 length: 16
clone size: -
D gene: -
J gene: TRBJ2-7

CDR3 DNA: TGTGCCAGCAGCGTAGGCTCAGCGGGAGGTCAAGAGACCCAGTACTTC
CDR3 protein: CASSVGSAGGQETQYF
V gene: TRBV9
CDR3 length: 16
clone size: -
D gene: TRBD2
J gene: TRBJ2-5

CDR3 DNA: TGTGCCAGCAGCTTAGGGGAGGCCTCCTACAATGAGCAGTTCTTC
CDR3 protein: CASSLGEASYNEQFF
V gene: TRBV7-7
CDR3 length: 15
clone size: -
D gene: -
J gene: TRBJ2-1

CDR3 DNA: TGTGCCAGCAGCTTAAACGGTGGTGCGGGGTTCGGAAACACCATATATTTT
CDR3 protein: CASSLNGGAGFGNTIYF
V gene: TRBV11-2
CDR3 length: 17
clone size: -
D gene: -
J gene: TRBJ1-3

CDR3 DNA: TGTGCCAGCAGGCCTACTAGCGGCCTCTACAATGAGCAGTTCTTC
CDR3 protein: CASRPTSGLYNEQFF
V gene: TRBV6-2/TRBV6-3
CDR3 length: 15
clone size: few
D gene: TRBD2
J gene: TRBJ2-1

CDR3 DNA: TGTGCCAGTAGTTTTCGGACAGGCAACCAAGAGACCCAGTACTTC
CDR3 protein: CASSFRTGNQETQYF
V gene: TRBV19
CDR3 length: 15
clone size: -
D gene: TRBD1
J gene: TRBJ2-5

CDR3 DNA: TGTGCCATCAGTGATCCCCACGCCGACAGGGGGTCCGGGGAGCTGTTTTTT
CDR3 protein: CAISDPHADRGSGELFF
V gene: TRBV10-3
CDR3 length: 17
clone size: -
D gene: TRBD1
J gene: TRBJ2-2

CDR3 DNA: TGTGCCAGCAGCTTGGGCGGGAGTGCCAAAAACATTCAGTACTTC
CDR3 protein: CASSLGGSAKNIQYF
V gene: TRBV5-4
CDR3 length: 15
clone size: few
D gene: TRBD2
J gene: TRBJ2-4

CDR3 DNA: TGTGCCAGCAGCTCCGTGGCGGGGGCAGGAGAGACCCAGTACTTC
CDR3 protein: CASSSVAGAGETQYF
V gene: TRBV28
CDR3 length: 15
clone size: once
D gene: -
J gene: TRBJ2-5

CDR3 DNA: TGTGCCAGTAGAGCCCGGAGGAGACGGAACCTAGCCAAAAACATTCAGTACTTC
CDR3 protein: CASRARRRRNLAKNIQYF
V gene: TRBV19
CDR3 length: 18
clone size: -
D gene: -
J gene: TRBJ2-4

CDR3 DNA: TGTGCCAGCAGTCCCGGGGACAGTCGGATCTACAATGAGCAGTTCTTC
CDR3 protein: CASSPGDSRIYNEQFF
V gene: TRBV6-6
CDR3 length: 16
clone size: -
D gene: TRBD1
J gene: TRBJ2-1

CDR3 DNA: TGTGCCAGCAGTTTTGCAGGGAGGGGTAGTGAAGCTTTCTTT
CDR3 protein: CASSFAGRGSEAFF
V gene: TRBV27
CDR3 length: 14
clone size: -
D gene: -
J gene: TRBJ1-1

CDR3 DNA: TGTGCCAGCTCACCGTCGCGACAGGGCTCCTACGAGCAGTACTTC
CDR3 protein: CASSPSRQGSYEQYF
V gene: TRBV18
CDR3 length: 15
clone size: -
D gene: TRBD1
J gene: TRBJ2-7

CDR3 DNA: TGTGCCAGCAGTTTATACGGGACAGGGAGGGAGAATGAGCAGTTCTTC
CDR3 protein: CASSLYGTGRENEQFF
V gene: TRBV28
CDR3 length: 16
clone size: -
D gene: TRBD1
J gene: TRBJ2-1

CDR3 DNA: TGTGCCAGCTCCGGGACACTAGACACAGATACGCAGTATTTT
CDR3 protein: CASSGTLDTDTQYF
V gene: TRBV27
CDR3 length: 14
clone size: -
D gene: -
J gene: TRBJ2-3

CDR3 DNA: TGTGCCAGCAGCCCTGGACTAGCGGAGACCCAGTACTTC
CDR3 protein: CASSPGLAETQYF
V gene: TRBV12-3/TRBV12-4
CDR3 length: 13
clone size: -
D gene: TRBD2
J gene: TRBJ2-5

CDR3 DNA: TGTGCCAGCAGCCACCTCGAGGGTGAAAAACTGTTTTTT
CDR3 protein: CASSHLEGEKLFF
V gene: TRBV7-8
CDR3 length: 13
clone size: -
D gene: -
J gene: TRBJ1-4

CDR3 DNA: TGTGCCAGTACCAACCAAGGGGTAGCGGGAGTCAACGAGCAGTACTTC
CDR3 protein: CASTNQGVAGVNEQYF
V gene: TRBV19
CDR3 length: 16
clone size: -
D gene: TRBD2
J gene: TRBJ2-7

CDR3 DNA: TGTGCCAGCAGCGTACATGGGGAGGGTGAAGCTTTCTTT
CDR3 protein: CASSVHGEGEAFF
V gene: TRBV2
CDR3 length: 13
clone size: -
D gene: -
J gene: TRBJ1-1

CDR3 DNA: TGTGCCAGTAGCACAGGGTACGGTAATGAAAAACTGTTTTTT
CDR3 protein: CASSTGYGNEKLFF
V gene: TRBV19
CDR3 length: 14
clone size: -
D gene: -
J gene: TRBJ1-4

CDR3 DNA: TGTGCCAGCAGCTTAGATCCGGGAATAGCCAAAAACATTCAGTACTTC
CDR3 protein: CASSLDPGIAKNIQYF
V gene: TRBV7-2
CDR3 length: 16
clone size: -
D gene: -
J gene: TRBJ2-4